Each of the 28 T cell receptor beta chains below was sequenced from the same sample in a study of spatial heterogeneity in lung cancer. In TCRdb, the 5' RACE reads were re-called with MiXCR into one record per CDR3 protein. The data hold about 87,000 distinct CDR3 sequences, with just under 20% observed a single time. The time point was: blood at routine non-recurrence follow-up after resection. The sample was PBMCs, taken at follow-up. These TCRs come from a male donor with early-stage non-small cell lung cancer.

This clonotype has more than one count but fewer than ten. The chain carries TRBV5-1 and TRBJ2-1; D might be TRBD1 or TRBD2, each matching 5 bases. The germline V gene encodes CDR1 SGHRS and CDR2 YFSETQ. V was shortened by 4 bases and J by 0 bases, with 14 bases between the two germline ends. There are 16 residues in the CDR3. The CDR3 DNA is TGCGCCAGCAGCGAGGGACGGACAACCTCCTACAATGAGCAGTTCTTC. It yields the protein CASSEGRTTSYNEQFF.

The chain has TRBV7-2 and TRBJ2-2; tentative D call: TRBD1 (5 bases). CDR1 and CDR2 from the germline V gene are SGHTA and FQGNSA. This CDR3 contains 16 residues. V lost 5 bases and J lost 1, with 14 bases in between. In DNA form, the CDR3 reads TGTGCCAGCAGCCTGATAGGGGCTCTGAACACCGGGGAGCTGTTTTTT. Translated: CASSLIGALNTGELFF.

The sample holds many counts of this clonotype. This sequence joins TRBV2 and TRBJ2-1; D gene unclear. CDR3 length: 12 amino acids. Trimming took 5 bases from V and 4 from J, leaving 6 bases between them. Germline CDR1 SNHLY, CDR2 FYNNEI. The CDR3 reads CASSPTYNEQFF. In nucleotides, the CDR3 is TGTGCCAGCAGTCCAACGTACAATGAGCAGTTCTTC.

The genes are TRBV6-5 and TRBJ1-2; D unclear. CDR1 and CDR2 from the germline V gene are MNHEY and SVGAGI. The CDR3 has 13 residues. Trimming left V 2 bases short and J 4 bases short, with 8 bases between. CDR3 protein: CASSYNSLYGYTF. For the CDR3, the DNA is TGTGCCAGCAGTTACAATAGCCTCTATGGCTACACCTTC.

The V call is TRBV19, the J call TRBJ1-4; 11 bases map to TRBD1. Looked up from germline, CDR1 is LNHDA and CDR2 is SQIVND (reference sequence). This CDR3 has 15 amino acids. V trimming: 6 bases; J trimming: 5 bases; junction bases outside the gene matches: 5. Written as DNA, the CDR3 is TGTGCCAGTAGCGGGACAGGGGGACCCAATGAAAAACTGTTTTTT. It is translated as CASSGTGGPNEKLFF. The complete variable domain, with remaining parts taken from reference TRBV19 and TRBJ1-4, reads DGGITQSPKYLFRKEGQNVTLSCEQNLNHDAMYWYRQDPGQGLRLIYYSQIVNDFQKGDIAEGYSVSREKKESFPLTVTSAQKNPTAFYLCASSGTGGPNEKLFFGSGTQLSVL.

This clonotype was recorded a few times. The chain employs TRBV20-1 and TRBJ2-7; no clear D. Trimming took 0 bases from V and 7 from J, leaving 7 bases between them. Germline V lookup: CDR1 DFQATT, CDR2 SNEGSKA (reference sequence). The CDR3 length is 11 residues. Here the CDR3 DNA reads TGCAGTGCTAGAGACCAGAGAGAGCAGTACTTC. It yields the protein CSARDQREQYF.

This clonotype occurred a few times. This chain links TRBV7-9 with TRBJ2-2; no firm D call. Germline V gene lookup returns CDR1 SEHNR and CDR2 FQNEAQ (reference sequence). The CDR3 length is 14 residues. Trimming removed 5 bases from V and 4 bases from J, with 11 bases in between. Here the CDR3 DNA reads TGTGCCAGCAGCCCCCCACGGGTCACCGGGGAGCTGTTTTTT. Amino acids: CASSPPRVTGELFF.

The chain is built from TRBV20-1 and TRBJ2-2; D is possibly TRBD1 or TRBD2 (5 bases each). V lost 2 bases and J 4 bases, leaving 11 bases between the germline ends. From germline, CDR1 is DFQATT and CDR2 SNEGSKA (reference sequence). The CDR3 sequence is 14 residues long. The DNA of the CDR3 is TGCAGTGCTAGACGGCAGGGACCCACCGGGGAGCTGTTTTTT. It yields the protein CSARRQGPTGELFF.

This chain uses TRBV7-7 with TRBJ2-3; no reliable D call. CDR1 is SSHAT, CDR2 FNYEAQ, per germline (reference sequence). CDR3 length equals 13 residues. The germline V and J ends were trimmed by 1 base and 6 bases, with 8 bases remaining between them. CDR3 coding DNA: TGTGCCAGCAGCTTAGGGCTAAAGGATACGCAGTATTTT. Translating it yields CASSLGLKDTQYF.

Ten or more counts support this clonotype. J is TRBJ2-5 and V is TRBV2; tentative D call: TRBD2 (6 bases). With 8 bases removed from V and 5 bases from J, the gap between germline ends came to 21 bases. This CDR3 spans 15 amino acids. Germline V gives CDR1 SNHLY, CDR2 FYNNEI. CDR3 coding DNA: TGTGCCAGCGGTAGCGGCTCCGGCCAGGCGGAGACCCAGTACTTC. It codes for CASGSGSGQAETQYF.

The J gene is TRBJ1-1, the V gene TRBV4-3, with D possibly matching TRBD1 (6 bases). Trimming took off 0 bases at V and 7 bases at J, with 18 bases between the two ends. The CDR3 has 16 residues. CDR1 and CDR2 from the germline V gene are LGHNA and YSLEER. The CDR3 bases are TGCGCCAGCAGCCAAGATATAGCAGGGGCCTACGATGAAGCTTTCTTT. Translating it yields CASSQDIAGAYDEAFF.

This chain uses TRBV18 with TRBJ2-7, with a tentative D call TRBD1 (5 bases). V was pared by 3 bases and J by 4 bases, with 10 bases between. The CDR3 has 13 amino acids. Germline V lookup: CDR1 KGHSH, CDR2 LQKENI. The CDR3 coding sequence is TGTGCCAGCTCACCTGGACAAAGGTACGAGCAGTACTTC. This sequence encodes CASSPGQRYEQYF.

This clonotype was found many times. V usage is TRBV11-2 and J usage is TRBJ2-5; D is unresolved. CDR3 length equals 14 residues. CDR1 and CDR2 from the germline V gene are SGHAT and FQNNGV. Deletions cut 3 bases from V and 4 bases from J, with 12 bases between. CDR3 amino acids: CASSFSIQRETQYF. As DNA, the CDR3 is TGTGCCAGCAGCTTCTCAATCCAAAGAGAGACCCAGTACTTC.

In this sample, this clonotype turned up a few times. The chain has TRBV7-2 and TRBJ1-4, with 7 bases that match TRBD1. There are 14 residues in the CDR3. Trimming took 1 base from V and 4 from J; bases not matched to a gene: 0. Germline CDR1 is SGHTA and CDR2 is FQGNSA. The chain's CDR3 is CASSLDRGNEKLFF. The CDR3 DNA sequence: TGTGCCAGCAGCTTAGACAGGGGTAATGAAAAACTGTTTTTT. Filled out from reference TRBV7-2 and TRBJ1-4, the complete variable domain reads GAGVSQSPSNKVTEKGKDVELRCDPISGHTALYWYRQSLGQGLEFLIYFQGNSAPDKSGLPSDRFSAERTGGSVSTLTIQRTQQEDSAVYLCASSLDRGNEKLFFGSGTQLSVL.

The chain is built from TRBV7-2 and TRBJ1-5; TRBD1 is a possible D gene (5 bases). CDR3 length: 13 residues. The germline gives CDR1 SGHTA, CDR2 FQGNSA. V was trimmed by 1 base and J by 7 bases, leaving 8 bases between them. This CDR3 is CASSLDWGQPQHF. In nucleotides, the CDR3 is TGTGCCAGCAGCTTAGATTGGGGGCAGCCCCAGCATTTT.

CDR3 region: CAWSTAFTDTQYF. In nucleotides, the CDR3 is TGTGCCTGGAGCACTGCCTTCACAGATACGCAGTATTTT. The chain carries TRBV30 and TRBJ2-3; no reliable D call. The CDR3 contains 13 residues. Germline CDR1 and CDR2: GTSNPN and SVGIG (reference sequence). Trimming cost V 3 bases and J 2 bases, with 9 bases left between them.

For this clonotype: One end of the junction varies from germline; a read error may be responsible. The CDR3 coding sequence is TGCAGTGCTAGAGACCCCTGGGGCGGAGTCCTTTTC. It translates to CSARDPWGGVLF. The chain is built from TRBV20-1 and TRBJ2-7, with D perhaps matching TRBD1 (5 bases). The CDR3 is 12 residues long. Germline CDR1 is DFQATT and CDR2 is SNEGSKA (reference sequence).

CDR3 residues: CASSLAGRSSGYTF. DNA for the CDR3: TGTGCCAGCAGCTTAGCTGGTCGTTCAAGTGGCTACACCTTC. The rearrangement joins TRBV7-2 to TRBJ1-2, with D unresolved. This CDR3 has 14 residues. Deletions cut 0 bases from V and 7 bases from J, with 12 bases between. CDR1 is SGHTA and CDR2 is FQGNSA in the germline V gene.

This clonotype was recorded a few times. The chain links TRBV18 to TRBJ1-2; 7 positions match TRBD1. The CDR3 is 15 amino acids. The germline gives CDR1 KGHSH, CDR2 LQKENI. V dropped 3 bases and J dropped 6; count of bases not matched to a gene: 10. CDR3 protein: CASSPNRQGRDGYTF. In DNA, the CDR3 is TGTGCCAGCTCACCTAACCGACAGGGCCGAGATGGCTACACCTTC.

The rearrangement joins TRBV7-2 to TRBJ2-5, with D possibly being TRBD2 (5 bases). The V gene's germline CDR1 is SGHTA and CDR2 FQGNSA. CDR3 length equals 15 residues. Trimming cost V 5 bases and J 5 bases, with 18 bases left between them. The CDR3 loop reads CASSPSSGKWETQYF. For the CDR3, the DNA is TGTGCCAGCAGCCCGTCATCGGGAAAATGGGAGACCCAGTACTTC.

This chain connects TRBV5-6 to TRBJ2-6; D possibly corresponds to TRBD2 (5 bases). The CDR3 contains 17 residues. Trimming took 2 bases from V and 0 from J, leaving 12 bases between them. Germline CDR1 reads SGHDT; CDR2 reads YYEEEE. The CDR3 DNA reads TGTGCCAGCAGCTTAGTTCGGGGAGACTCTGGGGCCAACGTCCTGACTTTC. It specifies CASSLVRGDSGANVLTF.

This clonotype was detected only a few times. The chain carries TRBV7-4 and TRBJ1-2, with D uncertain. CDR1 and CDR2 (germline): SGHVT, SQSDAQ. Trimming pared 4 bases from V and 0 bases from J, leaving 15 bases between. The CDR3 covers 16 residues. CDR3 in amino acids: CASSSRPDRANYGYTF. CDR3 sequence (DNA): TGTGCCAGCAGCTCCCGACCGGACCGAGCTAACTATGGCTACACCTTC.

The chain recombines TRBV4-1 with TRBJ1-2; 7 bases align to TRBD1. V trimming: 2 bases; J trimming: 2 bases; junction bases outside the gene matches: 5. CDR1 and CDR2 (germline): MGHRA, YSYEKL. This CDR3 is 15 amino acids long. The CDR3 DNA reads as TGCGCCAGCAGCCAACATCAGGACAGGAACTATGGCTACACCTTC. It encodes CASSQHQDRNYGYTF.

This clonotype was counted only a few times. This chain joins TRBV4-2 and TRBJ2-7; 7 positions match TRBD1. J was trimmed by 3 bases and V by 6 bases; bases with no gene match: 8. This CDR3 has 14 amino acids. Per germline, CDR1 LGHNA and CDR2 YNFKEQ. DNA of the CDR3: TGTGCCAGCAGTCGGGACAGTCAAATCTACGAGCAGTACTTC. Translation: CASSRDSQIYEQYF.

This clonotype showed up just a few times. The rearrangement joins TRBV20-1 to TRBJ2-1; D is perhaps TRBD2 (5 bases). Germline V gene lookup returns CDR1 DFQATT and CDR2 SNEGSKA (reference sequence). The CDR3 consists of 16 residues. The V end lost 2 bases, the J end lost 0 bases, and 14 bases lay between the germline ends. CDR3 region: CSARLLSGSSYNEQFF. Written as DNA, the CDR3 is TGCAGTGCTAGACTGCTGTCTGGGAGCTCCTACAATGAGCAGTTCTTC.

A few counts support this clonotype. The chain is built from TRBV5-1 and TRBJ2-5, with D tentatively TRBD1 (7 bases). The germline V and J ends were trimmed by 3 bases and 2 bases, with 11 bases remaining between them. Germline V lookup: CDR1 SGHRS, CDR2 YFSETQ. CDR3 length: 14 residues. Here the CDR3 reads CASSWTGLQETQYF. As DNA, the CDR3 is TGCGCCAGCAGCTGGACAGGACTACAAGAGACCCAGTACTTC.

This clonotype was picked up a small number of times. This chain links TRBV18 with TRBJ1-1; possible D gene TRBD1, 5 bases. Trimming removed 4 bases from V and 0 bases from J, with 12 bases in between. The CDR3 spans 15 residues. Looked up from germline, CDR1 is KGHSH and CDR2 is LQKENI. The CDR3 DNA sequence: TGTGCCAGCTCACTGGGGGAGGGGATGAACACTGAAGCTTTCTTT. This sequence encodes CASSLGEGMNTEAFF.

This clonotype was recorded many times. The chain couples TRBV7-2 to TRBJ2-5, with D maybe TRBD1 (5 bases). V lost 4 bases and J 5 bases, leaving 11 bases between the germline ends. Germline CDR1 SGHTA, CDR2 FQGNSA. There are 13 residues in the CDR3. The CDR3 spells CASSSTGGETQYF. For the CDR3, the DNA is TGTGCCAGCAGCTCCACAGGTGGCGAGACCCAGTACTTC.